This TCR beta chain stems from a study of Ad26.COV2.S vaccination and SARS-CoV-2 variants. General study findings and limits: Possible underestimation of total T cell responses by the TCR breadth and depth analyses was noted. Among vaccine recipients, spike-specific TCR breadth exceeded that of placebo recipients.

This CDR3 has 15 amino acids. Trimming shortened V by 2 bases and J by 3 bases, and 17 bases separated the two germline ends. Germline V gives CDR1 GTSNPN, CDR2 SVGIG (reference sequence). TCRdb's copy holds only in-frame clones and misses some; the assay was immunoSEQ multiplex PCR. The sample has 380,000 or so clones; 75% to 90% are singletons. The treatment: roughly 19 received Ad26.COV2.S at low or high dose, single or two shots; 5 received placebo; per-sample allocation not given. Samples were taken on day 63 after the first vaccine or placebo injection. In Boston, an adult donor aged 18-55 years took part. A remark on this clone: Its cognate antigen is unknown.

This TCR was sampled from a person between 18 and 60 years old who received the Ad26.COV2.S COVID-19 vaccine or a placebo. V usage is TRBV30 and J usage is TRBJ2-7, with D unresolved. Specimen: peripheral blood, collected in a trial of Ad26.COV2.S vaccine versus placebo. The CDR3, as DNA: TGTGCCTGGAGTAAGATACGGCTATCTGGCTACGAGCAGTACTTC. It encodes CAWSKIRLSGYEQYF. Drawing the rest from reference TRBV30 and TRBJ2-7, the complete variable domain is SQTIHQWPATLVQPVGSPLSLECTVEGTSNPNLYWYRQAAGRGLQLLFYSVGIGQISSEVPQNLSASRPQDRQFILSSKKLLLSDSGFYLCAWSKIRLSGYEQYFGPGTRLTVT.